Sequencing of this T cell receptor beta chain was carried out in a study of glioma-infiltrating T cells. Study-wide points: Tissue and blood shared very few CDR3 sequences.

The germline CDR1 and CDR2 sequences are KGHDR and SFDVKD. The CDR3 has 16 residues. V dropped 4 bases and J dropped 1; count of bases not matched to a gene: 5. Amplification of TCR alpha and beta CDR3 regions from RNA used iRepertoire nested multiplex PCR. MiXCR, applied by TCRdb to the multiplex PCR reads, yields one record per CDR3 protein. Of around 99,000 distinct CDR3 sequences listed, 20% to 30% were seen once; the top ten hold 35%. This clonotype was detected many times. The target antigen is unknown. This TCR derives from a human donor with low-grade glioma or glioblastoma, undergoing nonglioma brain surgery, or in good health (not recorded which). The chain couples TRBV24-1 to TRBJ1-5; TRBD1 matches 8 bases. Sequencing was performed on glioma tissue, nonneoplastic brain tissue, or PBMCs (not recorded which). The CDR3 DNA reads TGTGCCACCAGTGAGGCAGGGGGCACGAGCAATCAGCCCCAGCATTTT. Translating it yields CATSEAGGTSNQPQHF.